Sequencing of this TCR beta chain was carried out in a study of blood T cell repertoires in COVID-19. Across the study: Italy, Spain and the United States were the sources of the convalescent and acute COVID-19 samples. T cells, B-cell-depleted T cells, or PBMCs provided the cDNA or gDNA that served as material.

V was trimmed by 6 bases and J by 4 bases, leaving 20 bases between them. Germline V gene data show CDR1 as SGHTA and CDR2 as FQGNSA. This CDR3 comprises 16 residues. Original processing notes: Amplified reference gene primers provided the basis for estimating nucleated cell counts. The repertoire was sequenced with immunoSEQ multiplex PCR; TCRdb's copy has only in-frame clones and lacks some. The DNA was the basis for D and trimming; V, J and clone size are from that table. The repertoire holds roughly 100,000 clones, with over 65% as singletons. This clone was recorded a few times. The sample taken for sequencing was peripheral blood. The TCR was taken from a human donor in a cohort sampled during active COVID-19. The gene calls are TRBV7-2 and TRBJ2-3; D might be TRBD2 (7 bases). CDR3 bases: TGTGCCAGCAGTCCACTTGGGAGGGGGGGCCCAGATACGCAGTATTTT. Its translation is CASSPLGRGGPDTQYF.